This TCR beta chain was identified during a study of T cell repertoires in aging, cancer and after chemotherapy. Multiplex touch-down PCR with TRB-A/B primers amplified rearranged V-D-J TRB sequences. From the multiplex PCR reads, TCRdb called clonotypes with MiXCR, one entry per CDR3 protein. The profile shows around 3,700 distinct CDR3 sequences, roughly 29% of them singletons. The template was genomic DNA from peripheral blood, not RNA. The study's findings and limits: Healthy donors lost TCR diversity with age mainly through richness, cancer patients through richness and evenness.

This CDR3 has 16 residues. V was shortened by 2 bases and J by 0 bases, with 11 bases between the two germline ends. Germline lookup yields CDR1 KGHSH and CDR2 LQKENI. This clonotype was counted between two and nine times. Its cognate antigen is unknown. This clonotype was obtained from a human donor with a solid tumor. J is TRBJ2-1 and V is TRBV18, with D maybe TRBD2 (6 bases). The source material was blood. This chain's CDR3 is CASSPARESSYNEQFF. DNA of the CDR3: TGTGCCAGCTCACCAGCTCGGGAGAGCTCCTACAATGAGCAGTTCTTC.